The clone carrying this T cell receptor beta chain appeared a few times. This record belongs to a study of blood T cell repertoires in COVID-19. Across the whole study: Samples representing acute and convalescent COVID-19 were sourced from the United States, Italy and Spain. From T cells, B-cell-depleted T cells, or PBMCs came the material, which was cDNA or gDNA.

Authors' processing steps: Estimation of nucleated cell counts was performed using reference gene primer amplification. The method was immunoSEQ multiplex PCR; TCRdb's version includes in-frame clones alone and lacks a portion of them. V, J and clone size were drawn from that table, and D and trimming were deduced from the DNA. Seen here are about 170,000 clones, approximately 86% observed once, and the top ten hold approximately 1.4%. CDR3 length equals 14 residues. From germline, CDR1 is GTSNPN and CDR2 SVGIG (reference sequence). The ends were cut back, 0 bases at V and 7 bases at J, with 13 bases in the middle.

The chain is built from TRBV30 and TRBJ1-5; D unclear. Material: peripheral blood. This receptor was taken from a woman in her fifties or sixties with acute or convalescent COVID-19. DNA of the CDR3: TGTGCCTGGAGTGTACTAGGTTCACGGCAGCCCCAGCATTTT. It encodes CAWSVLGSRQPQHF.